These 22 T cell receptor beta chains were sequenced from one sample in a study of T and B cells in COVID-19 patients. BIOMED2 TRB-A/B primer pools were used in multiplex TRB PCR. TCRdb recomputed calls from the multiplex PCR reads with MiXCR, one row per CDR3 protein. The sample holds about 11,000 distinct CDR3 sequences, around a third seen once. From blood, roughly 250-550 ng of genomic DNA served as TRB template. Sequencing was carried out using blood. The receptors shown here come from a human donor with active COVID-19.

This clonotype was counted only a few times. The V gene is TRBV6-5, the J gene TRBJ1-2; no reliable D call. There are 14 residues in the CDR3. Germline lookup yields CDR1 MNHEY and CDR2 SVGAGI. Trimming removed 5 bases from V and 1 base from J, with 11 bases in between. CDR3 DNA: TGTGCCAGCAGTGTCAGATCAGTTAACTATGGCTACACCTTC. It yields the protein CASSVRSVNYGYTF.

By sample share, this clonotype is medium-sized. The V and J genes are TRBV27 and TRBJ2-1; 12 bases match TRBD2. The CDR3 spans 17 residues. Germline-derived CDR1 and CDR2 are MNHEY and SMNVEV (reference sequence). Trimming at V came to 3 bases and at J to 3 bases, leaving 6 bases not matched to a gene. The CDR3 sequence is CASSLTTSGGIYNEQFF. Here the CDR3 DNA reads TGTGCCAGCAGTTTGACGACTAGCGGGGGCATCTACAATGAGCAGTTCTTC.

This clonotype is classed as medium-sized. This sequence joins TRBV12-3 or TRBV12-4 and TRBJ2-3; maybe TRBD1 (6 bases). V gave up 5 bases and J gave up 5 bases, with 8 bases separating them. This CDR3 is 12 amino acids long. CDR3 region: CASSRGGDTQYF. The DNA for the CDR3 is TGTGCCAGCAGTCGAGGGGGAGATACGCAGTATTTT.

By share of the sample, this clonotype is medium-sized. This chain uses TRBV19 with TRBJ1-4; D may be TRBD1 (5 bases). V lost 4 bases to trimming and J lost 4 bases, with 10 bases between them. The CDR3 runs to 14 residues. Germline CDR1 reads LNHDA; CDR2 reads SQIVND (reference sequence). CDR3 loop: CASSTQVDNEKLFF. CDR3 sequence (DNA): TGTGCCAGTAGTACACAGGTCGATAATGAAAAACTGTTTTTT.

By share, this clonotype ranks as medium-sized. J is TRBJ2-5 and V is TRBV27; no reliable D call. Germline CDR1 is MNHEY and CDR2 is SMNVEV (reference sequence). The ends were cut back, 4 bases at V and 2 bases at J, with 5 bases in the middle. There are 12 residues in the CDR3. The CDR3 here is CASSSRQETQYF. The CDR3 bases are TGTGCCAGCAGTTCCCGACAAGAGACCCAGTACTTC.

This clonotype is judged medium-sized. This rearrangement joins TRBV27 to TRBJ2-3, with a possible D match to TRBD2 (7 bases). This CDR3 is built from 14 residues. The germline V gene encodes CDR1 MNHEY and CDR2 SMNVEV (reference sequence). V lost 5 bases to trimming and J lost 4 bases, with 13 bases between them. CDR3 in amino acids: CASSNGGGPDTQYF. The DNA for the CDR3 is TGTGCCAGCAGTAATGGGGGGGGGCCAGATACGCAGTATTTT.

By sample share, this clonotype is medium-sized. The chain recombines TRBV29-1 with TRBJ1-6, with 7 bases that match TRBD1. The trim removed 6 bases at V and 7 bases at J, leaving 3 bases unmatched. Germline V CDR1 and CDR2: SQVTM, ANQGSEA. This CDR3 is built from 12 residues. The CDR3 sequence is CSVRQGNSPLHF. The CDR3 nucleotides are TGCAGCGTACGACAGGGAAATTCACCCCTCCACTTT.

This rearrangement joins TRBV15 to TRBJ2-7; D is possibly TRBD1 or TRBD2 (6 bases each). In germline, CDR1 is LNHNV, CDR2 YYDKDF (reference sequence). There are 15 residues in the CDR3. Trimming pared 0 bases from V and 3 bases from J, leaving 12 bases between. CDR3 DNA sequence: TGTGCCACCAGCAGAGATATGGGGGGCGTCTACGAGCAGTACTTC. Translated: CATSRDMGGVYEQYF.

Sample share makes this clonotype medium-sized (0.01 to 0.1%). This chain joins TRBV30 and TRBJ2-5; D is perhaps TRBD1 (5 bases). Trimming removed 3 bases at V and 5 bases at J, with 10 bases between. CDR1 and CDR2 from the germline V gene are GTSNPN and SVGIG (reference sequence). The CDR3 length is 12 residues. The CDR3 region is CAWRRPGETQYF. CDR3 nucleotides: TGTGCCTGGAGGCGGCCAGGGGAGACCCAGTACTTC.

By sample share, this clonotype is medium-sized (0.01 to 0.1%). The CDR3: CSVAGTGGAFPQFF. CDR3 coding DNA: TGCAGCGTCGCCGGGACAGGGGGCGCGTTCCCCCAGTTCTTC. The chain employs TRBV29-1 and TRBJ2-1; 12 bases fit TRBD1. The J segment lost 13 bases and the V segment lost 6 bases, leaving 13 bases of the junction unmatched. Germline V gene sequence: CDR1 SQVTM, CDR2 ANQGSEA. The CDR3 has 14 amino acids.

The chain employs TRBV7-9 and TRBJ2-5; TRBD2 agrees at 12 bases. The CDR3 totals 17 residues. CDR1 SEHNR and CDR2 FQNEAQ come from the germline V gene (reference sequence). V lost 2 bases to trimming and J lost 5 bases; unmatched junction nucleotides: 9. CDR3 coding DNA: TGTGCCAGCAGCTTACCTCAACTAGCGGGGGGTCGGGAGACCCAGTACTTC. Translating it yields CASSLPQLAGGRETQYF.

V and J are TRBV12-3 or TRBV12-4 and TRBJ1-2, with D uncertain. V was trimmed by 3 bases and J by 4 bases, leaving 9 bases between them. The CDR3 length is 13 residues. The chain's CDR3 is CASSFMESYGYTF. CDR3 bases: TGTGCCAGCAGTTTCATGGAGTCCTATGGCTACACCTTC.

There are a few counts of this clonotype. The chain combines TRBV6-6 with TRBJ2-1, with 8 nucleotides matching TRBD2. The CDR3 contains 18 residues. From germline, CDR1 is MNHNY and CDR2 SVGAGI (reference sequence). The V gene end was trimmed by 5 bases and the J gene end by 4 bases; junction bases not matched to a gene: 16. The CDR3 coding sequence is TGTGCCAGCAGTCGCCCCCGTGGGAGCGGGGGACAATACAATGAGCAGTTCTTC. This sequence encodes CASSRPRGSGGQYNEQFF.

In this sample, this clonotype turned up a few times. V gene TRBV12-3 or TRBV12-4 combines with J gene TRBJ1-2; tentatively, D is TRBD1 (5 bases). V shed 3 bases and J shed 4 bases, with 12 bases lying between them. The CDR3 is made up of 14 amino acids. The CDR3 region has the DNA TGTGCCAGCAGTTTCCGGGCAGGGCCCTATGGCTACACCTTC. Residues: CASSFRAGPYGYTF.

V gene TRBV7-7 combines with J gene TRBJ2-1; 7 positions agree with TRBD1. The junction had 9 bases not matched to a gene; V was cut back by 5 bases and J by 8 bases. CDR3 length: 14 residues. Germline V gives CDR1 SSHAT, CDR2 FNYEAQ (reference sequence). As DNA, the CDR3 is TGTGCCAGCAGCAGCAGGGGGTCTAGGGATGAGCAGTTCTTC. Its protein is CASSSRGSRDEQFF.

In its sample, this clonotype is medium-sized. The J gene is TRBJ2-7, the V gene TRBV29-1; 10 bases fit TRBD1. Germline CDR1 SQVTM, CDR2 ANQGSEA. The CDR3 extends over 15 amino acids. V lost 7 bases to trimming and J lost 1 base; unmatched junction nucleotides: 10. CDR3 residues: CSGQKWTGGSYEQYF. CDR3 DNA: TGCAGCGGCCAAAAGTGGACAGGGGGTTCCTACGAGCAGTACTTC.

A note on this clonotype: The junction departs from the called germline gene at one end, perhaps through a read error. The chain employs TRBV19 and TRBJ2-7; D call uncertain. The CDR3 is made up of 11 amino acids. Germline loops: CDR1 LNHDA, CDR2 SQIVND (reference sequence). The CDR3 loop reads CASSRNYKQYF. The CDR3 nucleotides read TGTGCCAGTAGTAGGAACTACAAGCAGTACTTC.

This clonotype is termed medium-sized (0.01 to 0.1%). The J gene is TRBJ2-3, the V gene TRBV19; 9 bases map to TRBD1. The CDR3 is 16 residues long. Germline CDR1 is LNHDA and CDR2 is SQIVND (reference sequence). V was pared by 5 bases and J by 4 bases, with 10 bases of the junction left unmatched. The CDR3 loop is CASSVSGTGISDTQYF. CDR3 nucleotides: TGTGCCAGTAGTGTTTCCGGGACAGGGATATCAGATACGCAGTATTTT.

The chain links TRBV18 to TRBJ1-3; weak D call: TRBD1 (5 bases). The CDR3 is 15 amino acids. V lost 2 bases and J 0 bases, leaving 8 bases between the germline ends. Germline V gene sequence: CDR1 KGHSH, CDR2 LQKENI. The CDR3 here is CASSPGGDSGNTIYF. The DNA for the CDR3 is TGTGCCAGCTCACCAGGAGGGGACTCTGGAAACACCATATATTTT.

This chain connects TRBV12-3 or TRBV12-4 to TRBJ1-5; D gene ambiguous. The CDR3 totals 14 residues. The V and J ends lost 1 base and 2 bases respectively, with 6 bases between them. CDR3 amino acids: CASSLDGGNQPQHF. As DNA, the CDR3 is TGTGCCAGCAGTTTAGACGGAGGCAATCAGCCCCAGCATTTT.

In this sample, this clonotype turned up a few times. The chain links TRBV5-5 to TRBJ1-1, with 7 bases lining up with TRBD1. Germline V gene sequence: CDR1 SGHKS, CDR2 YYEKEE (reference sequence). CDR3 length equals 16 residues. Trimming at V came to 2 bases and at J to 1 base, leaving 8 bases not matched to a gene. CDR3: CASSFGLGQANTEAFF. The CDR3 DNA follows: TGTGCCAGCAGCTTCGGCCTCGGACAGGCGAACACTGAAGCTTTCTTT. Together with reference TRBV5-5 and TRBJ1-1, the CDR3 gives the full variable domain: DAGVTQSPTHLIKTRGQQVTLRCSPISGHKSVSWYQQVLGQGPQFIFQYYEKEERGRGNFPDRFSARQFPNYSSELNVNALLLGDSALYLCASSFGLGQANTEAFFGQGTRLTVV.

This clonotype was detected only a few times. The chain combines TRBV5-6 with TRBJ2-5; D is perhaps TRBD2 (5 bases). From germline, CDR1 is SGHDT and CDR2 YYEEEE. The V gene lost 4 bases and the J gene lost 4 bases, with 20 bases spanning the gap. CDR3 length: 16 amino acids. The CDR3 nucleotides are TGTGCCAGCAGCCGGGTCGAGGGAAGGGTTGGAGAGACCCAGTACTTC. Translation: CASSRVEGRVGETQYF. Variable domain in full (rest from reference TRBV5-6 and TRBJ2-5): DAGVTQSPTHLIKTRGQQVTLRCSPKSGHDTVSWYQQALGQGPQFIFQYYEEEERQRGNFPDRFSGHQFPNYSSELNVNALLLGDSALYLCASSRVEGRVGETQYFGPGTRLLVL.